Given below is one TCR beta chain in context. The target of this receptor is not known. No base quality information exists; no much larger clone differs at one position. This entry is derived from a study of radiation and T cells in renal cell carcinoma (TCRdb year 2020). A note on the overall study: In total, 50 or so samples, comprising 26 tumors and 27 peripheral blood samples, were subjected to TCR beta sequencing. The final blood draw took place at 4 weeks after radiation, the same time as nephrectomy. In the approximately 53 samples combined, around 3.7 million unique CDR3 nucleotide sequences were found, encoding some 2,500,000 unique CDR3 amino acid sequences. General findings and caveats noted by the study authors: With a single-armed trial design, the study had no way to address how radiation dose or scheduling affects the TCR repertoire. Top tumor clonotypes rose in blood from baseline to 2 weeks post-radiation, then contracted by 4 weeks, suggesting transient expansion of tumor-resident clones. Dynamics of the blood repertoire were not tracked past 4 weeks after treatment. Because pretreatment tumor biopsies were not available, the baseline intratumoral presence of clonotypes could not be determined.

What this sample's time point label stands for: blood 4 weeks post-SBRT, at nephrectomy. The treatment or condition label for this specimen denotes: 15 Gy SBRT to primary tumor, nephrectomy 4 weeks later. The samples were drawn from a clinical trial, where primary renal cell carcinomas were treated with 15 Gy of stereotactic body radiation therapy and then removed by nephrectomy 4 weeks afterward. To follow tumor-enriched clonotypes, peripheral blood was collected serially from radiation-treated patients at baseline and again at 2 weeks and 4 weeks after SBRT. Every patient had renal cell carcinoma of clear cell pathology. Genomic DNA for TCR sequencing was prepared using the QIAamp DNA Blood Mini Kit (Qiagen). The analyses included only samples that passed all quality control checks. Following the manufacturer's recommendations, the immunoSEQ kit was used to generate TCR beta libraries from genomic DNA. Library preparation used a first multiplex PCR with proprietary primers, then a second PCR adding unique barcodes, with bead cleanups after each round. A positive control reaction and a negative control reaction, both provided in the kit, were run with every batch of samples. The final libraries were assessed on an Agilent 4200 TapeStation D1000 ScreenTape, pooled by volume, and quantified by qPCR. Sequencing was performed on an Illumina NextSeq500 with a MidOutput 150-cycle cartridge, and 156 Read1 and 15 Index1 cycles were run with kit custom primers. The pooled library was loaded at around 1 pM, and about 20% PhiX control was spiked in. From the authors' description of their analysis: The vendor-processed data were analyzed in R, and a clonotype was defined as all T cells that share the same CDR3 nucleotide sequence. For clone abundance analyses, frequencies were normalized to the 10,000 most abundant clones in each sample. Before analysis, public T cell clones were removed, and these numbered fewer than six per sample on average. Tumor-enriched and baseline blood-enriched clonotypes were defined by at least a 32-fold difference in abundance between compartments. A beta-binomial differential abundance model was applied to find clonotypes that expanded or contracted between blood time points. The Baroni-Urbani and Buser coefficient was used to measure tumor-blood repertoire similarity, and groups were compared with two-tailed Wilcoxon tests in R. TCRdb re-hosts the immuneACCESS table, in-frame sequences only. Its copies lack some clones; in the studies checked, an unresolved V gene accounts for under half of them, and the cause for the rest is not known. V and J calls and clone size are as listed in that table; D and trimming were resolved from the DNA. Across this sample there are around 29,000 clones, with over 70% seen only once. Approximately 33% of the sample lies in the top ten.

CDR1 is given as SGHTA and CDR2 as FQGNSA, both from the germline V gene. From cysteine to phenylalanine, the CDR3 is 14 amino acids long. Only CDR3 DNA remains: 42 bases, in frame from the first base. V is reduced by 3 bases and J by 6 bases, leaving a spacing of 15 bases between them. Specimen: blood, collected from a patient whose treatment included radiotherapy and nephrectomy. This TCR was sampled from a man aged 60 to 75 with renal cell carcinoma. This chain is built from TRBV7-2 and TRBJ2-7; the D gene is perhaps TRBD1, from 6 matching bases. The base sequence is TGTGCCAGCAGCTTCGGGACACAAAACGCCGAGCAGTACTTC. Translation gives CASSFGTQNAEQYF.